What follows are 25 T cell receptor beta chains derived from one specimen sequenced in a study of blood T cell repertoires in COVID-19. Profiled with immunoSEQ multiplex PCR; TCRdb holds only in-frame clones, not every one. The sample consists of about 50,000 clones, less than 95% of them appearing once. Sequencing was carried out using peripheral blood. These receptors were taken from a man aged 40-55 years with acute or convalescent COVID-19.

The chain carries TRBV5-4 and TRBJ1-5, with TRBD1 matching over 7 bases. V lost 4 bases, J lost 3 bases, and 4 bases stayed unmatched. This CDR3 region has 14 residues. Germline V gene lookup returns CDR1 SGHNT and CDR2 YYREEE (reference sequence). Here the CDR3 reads CASSHDRDNQPQHF. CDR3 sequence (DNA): TGTGCCAGCAGCCACGACAGGGACAATCAGCCCCAGCATTTT.

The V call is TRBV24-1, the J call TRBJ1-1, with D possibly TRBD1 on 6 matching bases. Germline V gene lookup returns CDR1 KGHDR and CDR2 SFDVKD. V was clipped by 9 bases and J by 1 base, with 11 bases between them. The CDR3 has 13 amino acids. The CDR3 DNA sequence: TGTGCCACCGGGGGCCCACAGAACACTGAAGCTTTCTTT. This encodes CATGGPQNTEAFF.

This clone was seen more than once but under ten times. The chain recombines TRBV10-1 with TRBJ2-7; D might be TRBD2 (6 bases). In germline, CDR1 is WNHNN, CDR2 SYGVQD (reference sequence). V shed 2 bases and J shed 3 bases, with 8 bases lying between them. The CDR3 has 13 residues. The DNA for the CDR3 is TGCGCCAGCAGTGAGAGGCGGGACTACGAGCAGTACTTC. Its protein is CASSERRDYEQYF.

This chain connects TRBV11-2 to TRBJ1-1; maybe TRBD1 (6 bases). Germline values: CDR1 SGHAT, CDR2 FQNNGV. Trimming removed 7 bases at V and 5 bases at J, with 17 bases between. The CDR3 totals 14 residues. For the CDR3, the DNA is TGTGCCAGCAACAGGGACGGTTGGGGGACTGAAGCTTTCTTT. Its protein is CASNRDGWGTEAFF.

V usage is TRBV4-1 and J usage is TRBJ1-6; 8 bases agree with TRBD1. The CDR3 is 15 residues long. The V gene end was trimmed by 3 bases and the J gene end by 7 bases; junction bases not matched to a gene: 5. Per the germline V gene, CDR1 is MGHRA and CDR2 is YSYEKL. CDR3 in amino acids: CASSHLRDRNSPLHF. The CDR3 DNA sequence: TGCGCCAGCAGCCACCTCCGGGACAGGAATTCACCCCTCCACTTT.

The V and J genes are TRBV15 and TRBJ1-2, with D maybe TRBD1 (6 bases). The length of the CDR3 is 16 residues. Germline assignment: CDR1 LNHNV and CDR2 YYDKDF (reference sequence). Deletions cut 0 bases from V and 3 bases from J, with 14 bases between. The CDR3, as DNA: TGTGCCACCAGCAGAGATCGGGGGGCCGATGACTATGGCTACACCTTC. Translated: CATSRDRGADDYGYTF.

CDR3 coding DNA: TGCGCCAGCAGCTTGGGGGACTATGCGGGAGATGGCTCCTACGAGCAGTACTTC. Its translation is CASSLGDYAGDGSYEQYF. The chain is built from TRBV5-1 and TRBJ2-7, with TRBD2 matching over 7 bases. There are 18 residues in the CDR3. Germline-derived CDR1 and CDR2 are SGHRS and YFSETQ. V lost 0 bases, J lost 0 bases, and 12 bases stayed unmatched.

CDR3 coding DNA: TGTGCCAGTAGTATTCAGGGCCACCAAGAGACCCAGTACTTC. This codes for CASSIQGHQETQYF. The chain carries TRBV19 and TRBJ2-5, with a weak D call TRBD1 (5 bases). Trimming shortened V by 3 bases and J by 0 bases, and 8 bases separated the two germline ends. This CDR3 spans 14 amino acids. Germline CDR1 is LNHDA and CDR2 is SQIVND (reference sequence).

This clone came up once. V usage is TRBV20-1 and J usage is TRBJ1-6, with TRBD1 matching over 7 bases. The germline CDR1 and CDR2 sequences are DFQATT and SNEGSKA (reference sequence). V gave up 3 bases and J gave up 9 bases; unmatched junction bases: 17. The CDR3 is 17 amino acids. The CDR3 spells CSASRSSGARGTSPLHF. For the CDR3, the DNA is TGCAGTGCTAGTCGGTCGTCGGGGGCCAGGGGGACTTCACCCCTCCACTTT.

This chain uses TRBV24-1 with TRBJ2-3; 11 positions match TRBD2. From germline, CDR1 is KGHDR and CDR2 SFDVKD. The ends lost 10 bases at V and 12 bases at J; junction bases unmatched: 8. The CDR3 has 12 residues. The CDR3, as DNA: TGTGCCACGGGGGTAGCGGGAGGGCATCAGTATTTT. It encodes CATGVAGGHQYF.

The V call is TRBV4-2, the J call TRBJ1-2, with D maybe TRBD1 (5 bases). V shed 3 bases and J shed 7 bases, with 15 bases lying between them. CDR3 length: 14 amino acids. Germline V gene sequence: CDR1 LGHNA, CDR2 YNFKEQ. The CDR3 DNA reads TGTGCCAGCAGCCAGGCACAGACAGCGGGTGGCTACACCTTC. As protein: CASSQAQTAGGYTF.

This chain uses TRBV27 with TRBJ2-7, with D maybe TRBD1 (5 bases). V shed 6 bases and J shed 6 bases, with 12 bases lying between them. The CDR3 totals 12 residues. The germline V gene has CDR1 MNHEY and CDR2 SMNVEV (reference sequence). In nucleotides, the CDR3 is TGTGCCAGCAGCCCCAGGGCCGGCGAGCAGTACTTC. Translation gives CASSPRAGEQYF.

CDR3 sequence reads: CASSSVNTEAFF. In nucleotides, the CDR3 is TGTGCCAGCAGTTCGGTGAACACTGAAGCTTTCTTT. The chain joins TRBV28 to TRBJ1-1; D remains ambiguous. V lost 4 bases to trimming and J lost 0 bases, with 3 bases between them. CDR1 and CDR2 from the germline V gene are MDHEN and SYDVKM. This CDR3 contains 12 residues.

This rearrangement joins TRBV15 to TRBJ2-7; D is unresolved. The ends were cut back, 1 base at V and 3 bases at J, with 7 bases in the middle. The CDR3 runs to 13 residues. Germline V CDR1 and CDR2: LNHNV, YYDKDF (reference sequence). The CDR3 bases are TGTGCCACCAGCAGAGGTGAACTCTACGAGCAGTACTTC. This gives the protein CATSRGELYEQYF. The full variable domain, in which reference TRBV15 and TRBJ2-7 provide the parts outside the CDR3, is DAMVIQNPRYQVTQFGKPVTLSCSQTLNHNVMYWYQQKSSQAPKLLFHYYDKDFNNEADTPDNFQSRRPNTSFCFLDIRSPGLGDTAMYLCATSRGELYEQYFGPGTRLTVT.

CDR3 coding DNA: TGTGCCAGCAGCGTAGGAGAGAATTCACCCCTCCACTTT. Translated: CASSVGENSPLHF. J is TRBJ1-6 and V is TRBV9; D not resolved. Germline V lookup: CDR1 SGDLS, CDR2 YYNGEE. This CDR3 contains 13 residues. The ends were cut back, 0 bases at V and 7 bases at J, with 5 bases in the middle.

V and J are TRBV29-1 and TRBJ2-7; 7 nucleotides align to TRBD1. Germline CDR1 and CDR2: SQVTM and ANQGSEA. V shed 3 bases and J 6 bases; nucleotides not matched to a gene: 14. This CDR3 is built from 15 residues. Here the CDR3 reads CSVELTGRGSLEQYF. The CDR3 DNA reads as TGCAGCGTTGAGCTGACAGGGCGCGGTTCACTCGAGCAGTACTTC.

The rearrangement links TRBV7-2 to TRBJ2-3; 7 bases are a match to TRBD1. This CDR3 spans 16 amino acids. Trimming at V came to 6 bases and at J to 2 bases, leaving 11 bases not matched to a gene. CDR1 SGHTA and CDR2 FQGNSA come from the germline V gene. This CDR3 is CASSSQGPTTTDTQYF. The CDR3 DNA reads TGTGCCAGCAGTTCACAGGGGCCGACAACCACAGATACGCAGTATTTT. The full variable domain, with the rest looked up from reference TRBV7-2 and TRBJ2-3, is GAGVSQSPSNKVTEKGKDVELRCDPISGHTALYWYRQSLGQGLEFLIYFQGNSAPDKSGLPSDRFSAERTGGSVSTLTIQRTQQEDSAVYLCASSSQGPTTTDTQYFGPGTRLTVL.

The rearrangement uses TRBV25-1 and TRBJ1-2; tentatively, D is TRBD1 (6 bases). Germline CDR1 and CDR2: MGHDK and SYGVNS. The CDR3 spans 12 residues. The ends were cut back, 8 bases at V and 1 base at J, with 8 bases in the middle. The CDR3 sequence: CASEDSNYGYTF. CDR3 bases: TGTGCCAGCGAGGACAGTAACTATGGCTACACCTTC.

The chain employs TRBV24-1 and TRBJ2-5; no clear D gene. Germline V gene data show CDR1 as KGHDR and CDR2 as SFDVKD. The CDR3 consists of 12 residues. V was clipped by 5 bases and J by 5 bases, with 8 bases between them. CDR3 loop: CATSVARETQYF. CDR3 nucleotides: TGTGCCACCAGTGTTGCACGGGAGACCCAGTACTTC.

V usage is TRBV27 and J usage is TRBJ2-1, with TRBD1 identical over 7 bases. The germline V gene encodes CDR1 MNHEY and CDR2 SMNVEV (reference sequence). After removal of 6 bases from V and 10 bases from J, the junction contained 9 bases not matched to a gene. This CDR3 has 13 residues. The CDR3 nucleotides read TGTGCCAGCAGAAGACAGGGTGTAAGCGAGCAGTTCTTC. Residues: CASRRQGVSEQFF.

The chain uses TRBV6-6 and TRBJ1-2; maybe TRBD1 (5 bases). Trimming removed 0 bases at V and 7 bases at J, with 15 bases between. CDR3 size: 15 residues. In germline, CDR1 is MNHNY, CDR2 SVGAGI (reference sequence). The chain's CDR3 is CASSYSSGMIGGYTF. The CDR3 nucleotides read TGTGCCAGCAGTTACTCGTCAGGGATGATCGGTGGCTACACCTTC.

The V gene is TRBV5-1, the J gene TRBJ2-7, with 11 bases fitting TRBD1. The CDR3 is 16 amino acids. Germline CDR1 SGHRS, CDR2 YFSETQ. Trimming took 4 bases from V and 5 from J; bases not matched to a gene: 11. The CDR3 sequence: CASSRDRGAGGDEQYF. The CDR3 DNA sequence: TGCGCCAGCAGCCGGGACAGGGGGGCGGGAGGAGACGAGCAGTACTTC.

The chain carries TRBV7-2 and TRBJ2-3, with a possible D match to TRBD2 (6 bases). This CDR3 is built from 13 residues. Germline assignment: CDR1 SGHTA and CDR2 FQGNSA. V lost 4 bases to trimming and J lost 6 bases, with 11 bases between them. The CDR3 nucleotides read TGTGCCAGCAGCTCAAGGAGCGGGGATACGCAGTATTTT. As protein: CASSSRSGDTQYF.

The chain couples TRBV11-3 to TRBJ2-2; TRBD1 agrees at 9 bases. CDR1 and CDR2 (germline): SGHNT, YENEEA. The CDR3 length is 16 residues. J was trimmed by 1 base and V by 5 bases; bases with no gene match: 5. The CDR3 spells CASSAGQGRNTGELFF. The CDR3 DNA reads TGTGCCAGCAGCGCAGGACAGGGGAGGAACACCGGGGAGCTGTTTTTT.

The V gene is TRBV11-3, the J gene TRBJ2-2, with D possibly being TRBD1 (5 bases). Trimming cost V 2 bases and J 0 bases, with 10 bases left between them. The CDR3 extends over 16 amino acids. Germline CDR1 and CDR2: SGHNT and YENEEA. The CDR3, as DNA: TGTGCCAGCAGCTTATTTCAGGGCCCGAACACCGGGGAGCTGTTTTTT. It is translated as CASSLFQGPNTGELFF.